The 18 T cell receptor beta chains given below trace back to one sample, sequenced in a study of T cells in Graves' hyperthyroidism and ophthalmopathy. Authors of the study amplified TCR beta CDR3 regions from RNA transcripts. First-round RT-PCR with HTBI primers amplified the TCR CDR3 region. TCRdb itself ran the multiplex PCR reads through MiXCR, one entry per CDR3 protein. Of around 300,000 distinct CDR3 sequences listed, around a quarter are singletons. The specimen was blood. The receptors here all came from a middle-aged man with Graves' hyperthyroidism that later progressed to Graves' ophthalmopathy.

The CDR3 protein is CASTGGGYGYTF. Here the CDR3 DNA reads TGTGCCAGCACAGGGGGCGGCTATGGCTACACCTTC. The V gene is TRBV12-3 or TRBV12-4, the J gene TRBJ1-2, with 8 nucleotides matching TRBD1. The CDR3 runs to 12 residues. The J segment lost 4 bases and the V segment lost 7 bases, leaving 2 bases of the junction unmatched.

Many counts were recorded for this clonotype. The chain employs TRBV28 and TRBJ1-5, with D uncertain. V lost 3 bases and J 1 base, leaving 16 bases between the germline ends. The CDR3 runs to 17 residues. Per the germline V gene, CDR1 is MDHEN and CDR2 is SYDVKM. The chain's CDR3 is CASSFLIRQRSNQPQHF. DNA of the CDR3: TGTGCCAGCAGTTTCCTTATTCGTCAACGAAGCAATCAGCCCCAGCATTTT.

The chain couples TRBV5-1 to TRBJ2-5; D remains unclear. Germline CDR1 SGHRS, CDR2 YFSETQ. V was shortened by 0 bases and J by 1 base, with 13 bases between the two germline ends. The length of the CDR3 is 16 residues. This CDR3 reads CASSLGLLHFQETQYF. The CDR3 DNA reads TGCGCCAGCAGCTTGGGGTTATTACATTTCCAAGAGACCCAGTACTTC.

This clonotype has at least ten counts. The chain carries TRBV12-5 and TRBJ2-7; D gene ambiguous. The V gene lost 2 bases and the J gene lost 6 bases, with 8 bases spanning the gap. From germline, CDR1 is LGHNT and CDR2 FRNRAP. The CDR3 loop spans 12 amino acids. The CDR3 region has the DNA TGTGCTAGTGGTTTGCCCCCCGGCGAGCAGTACTTC. Amino acid sequence: CASGLPPGEQYF.

This clonotype was observed many times. V gene TRBV5-5 combines with J gene TRBJ2-5; tentative D call: TRBD2 (5 bases). The CDR3 extends over 12 amino acids. CDR1 and CDR2 (germline): SGHKS, YYEKEE (reference sequence). V was shortened by 0 bases and J by 7 bases, with 7 bases between the two germline ends. CDR3 region: CASSLVEGTQYF. The CDR3 nucleotides read TGTGCCAGCAGCTTGGTCGAGGGGACCCAGTACTTC.

This clonotype showed up many times. This rearrangement joins TRBV6-5 to TRBJ1-5, with D maybe TRBD1 (5 bases). The CDR3 spans 15 residues. The ends were cut back, 2 bases at V and 6 bases at J, with 14 bases in the middle. The germline V gene encodes CDR1 MNHEY and CDR2 SVGAGI. The CDR3, as DNA: TGTGCCAGCAGTTACATGGAGGGACGCTCTCAGCCCCAGCATTTT. Amino acid sequence: CASSYMEGRSQPQHF.

This clonotype was seen repeatedly, ten times or more. The CDR3 DNA follows: TGTGCCAGCAGTGAGGGACCCACAAGCAATCAGCCCCAGCATTTT. As protein: CASSEGPTSNQPQHF. V and J are TRBV2 and TRBJ1-5; maybe TRBD1 (5 bases). The CDR3 loop spans 15 amino acids. Germline V gene sequence: CDR1 SNHLY, CDR2 FYNNEI. The ends were cut back, 3 bases at V and 1 base at J, with 10 bases in the middle. Drawing the rest from reference TRBV2 and TRBJ1-5, the complete variable domain is EPEVTQTPSHQVTQMGQEVILRCVPISNHLYFYWYRQILGQKVEFLVSFYNNEISEKSEIFDDQFSVERPDGSNFTLKIRSTKLEDSAMYFCASSEGPTSNQPQHFGDGTRLSIL.

This clonotype was counted ten times or more. J is TRBJ2-5 and V is TRBV28; no reliable D call. This CDR3 region has 14 residues. The V end was cut by 3 bases, the J end by 4 bases, with 12 bases between. CDR1 and CDR2 from the germline V gene are MDHEN and SYDVKM. The CDR3, as DNA: TGTGCCAGCAGTTTCGGACGCAGATCAGAGACCCAGTACTTC. The encoded protein is CASSFGRRSETQYF.

This clonotype was picked up many times. The chain combines TRBV30 with TRBJ1-5; D gene unclear. CDR1 and CDR2 (germline): GTSNPN, SVGIG (reference sequence). Deletions cut 2 bases from V and 6 bases from J, with 8 bases between. This CDR3 contains 12 residues. CDR3 nucleotides: TGTGCCTGGAGTTTAACGGGTCAGCCCCAGCATTTT. Residues: CAWSLTGQPQHF.

The V and J genes are TRBV12-3 or TRBV12-4 and TRBJ2-7, with no clear D. V was cut by 3 bases and J by 5 bases, with 17 bases left in between. This CDR3 spans 15 amino acids. The CDR3 sequence is CASSFLTAYTHEQYF. As DNA, the CDR3 is TGTGCCAGCAGTTTTTTAACGGCCTACACCCACGAGCAGTACTTC.

In this sample, this clonotype turned up many times. The chain couples TRBV2 to TRBJ2-7, with D maybe TRBD1 (7 bases). This CDR3 comprises 15 residues. The germline V gene encodes CDR1 SNHLY and CDR2 FYNNEI. The ends were cut back, 2 bases at V and 6 bases at J, with 17 bases in the middle. The CDR3 nucleotides are TGTGCCAGCAGTGAACTGGAGGGGGCGCATGGCGAGCAGTACTTC. Encoded protein: CASSELEGAHGEQYF. The full variable domain, rest sourced from reference TRBV2 and TRBJ2-7, is EPEVTQTPSHQVTQMGQEVILRCVPISNHLYFYWYRQILGQKVEFLVSFYNNEISEKSEIFDDQFSVERPDGSNFTLKIRSTKLEDSAMYFCASSELEGAHGEQYFGPGTRLTVT.

This clonotype appeared many times. The chain carries TRBV19 and TRBJ1-5; 7 bases agree with TRBD1. With 6 bases clipped from V and 0 bases from J, the junction kept 17 bases outside the gene matches. This CDR3 contains 19 residues. Germline CDR1 reads LNHDA; CDR2 reads SQIVND (reference sequence). CDR3 in DNA: TGTGCCAGTAGCCTGGGCTCGGACAGGAGTTCTTATAGCAATCAGCCCCAGCATTTT. Residues: CASSLGSDRSSYSNQPQHF.

This chain connects TRBV6-1 to TRBJ2-7; 13 nucleotides match TRBD2. Trimming removed 6 bases from V and 6 bases from J; junction bases left unmatched: 5. The CDR3 sequence is 14 residues long. CDR1 and CDR2 from the germline V gene are MNHNS and SASEGT. In DNA, the CDR3 is TGTGCCAGCAGCGGACTAGCGGGAGTAAGCGAGCAGTACTTC. Encoded protein: CASSGLAGVSEQYF.

This clonotype was recorded many times. The chain recombines TRBV12-3 or TRBV12-4 with TRBJ2-7, with D uncertain. Deletions cut 4 bases from V and 3 bases from J, with 10 bases between. This CDR3 has 13 residues. CDR3 region: CASSYNRDYEQYF. CDR3 coding DNA: TGTGCCAGCAGTTATAACAGAGACTACGAGCAGTACTTC.

In its sample, this clonotype was seen many times. This chain joins TRBV30 and TRBJ2-4; the D gene is possibly TRBD1 (7 bases). Germline assignment: CDR1 GTSNPN and CDR2 SVGIG (reference sequence). There are 16 residues in the CDR3. The V end lost 2 bases, the J end lost 3 bases, and 17 bases lay between the germline ends. This CDR3 reads CAWSPLQGGIKNIQYF. The CDR3 coding sequence is TGTGCCTGGAGTCCACTCCAGGGGGGAATCAAAAACATTCAGTACTTC.

The CDR3 nucleotides are TGTGCCAGTAGTATAGAAGGAACTCAAGAGACCCAGTACTTC. It codes for CASSIEGTQETQYF. This chain uses TRBV19 with TRBJ2-5, with D unclear. The CDR3 loop spans 14 amino acids. V dropped 0 bases and J dropped 2 bases, with 7 bases sitting between them. From germline, CDR1 is LNHDA and CDR2 SQIVND (reference sequence).

The rearrangement uses TRBV6-2 or TRBV6-3 and TRBJ2-7, with a tentative D call TRBD1 (6 bases). Germline V lookup: CDR1 MNHEY, CDR2 SVGEGT. V was clipped by 6 bases and J by 6 bases, with 15 bases between them. The CDR3 contains 13 residues. This CDR3 reads CASRVGTNGEQYF. The CDR3 DNA reads as TGTGCCAGCAGGGTAGGGACAAACGGCGAGCAGTACTTC.

The chain is built from TRBV12-3 or TRBV12-4 and TRBJ2-7, with unresolved D. V was cut by 2 bases and J by 7 bases, with 9 bases left in between. The CDR3 covers 12 residues. The CDR3 DNA follows: TGTGCCAGCAGTTTACTGTATGTGGAGCAGTACTTC. Protein product: CASSLLYVEQYF.